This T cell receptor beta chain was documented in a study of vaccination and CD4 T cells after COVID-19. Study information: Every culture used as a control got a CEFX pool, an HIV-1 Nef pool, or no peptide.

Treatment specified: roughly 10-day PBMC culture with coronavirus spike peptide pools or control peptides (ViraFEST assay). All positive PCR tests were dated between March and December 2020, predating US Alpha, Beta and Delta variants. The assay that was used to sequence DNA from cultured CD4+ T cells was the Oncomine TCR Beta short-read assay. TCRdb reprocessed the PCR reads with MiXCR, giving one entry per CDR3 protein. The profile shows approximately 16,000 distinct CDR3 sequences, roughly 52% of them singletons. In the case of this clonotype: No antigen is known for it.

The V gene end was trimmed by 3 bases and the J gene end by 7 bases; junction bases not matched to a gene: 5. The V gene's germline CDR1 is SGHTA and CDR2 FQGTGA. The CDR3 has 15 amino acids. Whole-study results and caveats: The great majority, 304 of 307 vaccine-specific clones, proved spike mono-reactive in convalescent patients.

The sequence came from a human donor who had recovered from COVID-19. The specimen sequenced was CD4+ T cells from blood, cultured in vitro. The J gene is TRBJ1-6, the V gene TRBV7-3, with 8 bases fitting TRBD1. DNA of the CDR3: TGTGCCAGCAGCTTGTCGACAGGGGAAAATTCACCCCTCCACTTT. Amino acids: CASSLSTGENSPLHF.